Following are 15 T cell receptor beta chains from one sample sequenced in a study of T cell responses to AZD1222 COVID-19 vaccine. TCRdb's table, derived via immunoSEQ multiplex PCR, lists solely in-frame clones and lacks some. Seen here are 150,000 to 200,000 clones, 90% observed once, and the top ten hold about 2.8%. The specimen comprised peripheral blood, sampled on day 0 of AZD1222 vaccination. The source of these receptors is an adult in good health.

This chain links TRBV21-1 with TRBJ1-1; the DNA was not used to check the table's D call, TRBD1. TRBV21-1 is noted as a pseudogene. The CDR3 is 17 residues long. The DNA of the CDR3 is TGTGCCAGCAGCAAGTCCGGGACAGGGATCATGAACACTGAAGCTTTCTTT. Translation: CASSKSGTGIMNTEAFF.

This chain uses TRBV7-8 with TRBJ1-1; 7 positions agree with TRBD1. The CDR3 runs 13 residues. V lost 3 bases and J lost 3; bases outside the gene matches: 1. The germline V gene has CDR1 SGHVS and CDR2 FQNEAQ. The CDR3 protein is CASSFDRDTEAFF. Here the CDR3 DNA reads TGTGCCAGCAGCTTTGACAGGGACACTGAAGCTTTCTTT.

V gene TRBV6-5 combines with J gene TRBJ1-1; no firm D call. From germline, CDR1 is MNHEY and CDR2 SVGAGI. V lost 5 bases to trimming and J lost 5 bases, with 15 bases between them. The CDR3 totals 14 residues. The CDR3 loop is CASSPSRGTTEAFF. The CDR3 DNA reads TGTGCCAGCAGTCCCTCCCGGGGAACTACTGAAGCTTTCTTT.

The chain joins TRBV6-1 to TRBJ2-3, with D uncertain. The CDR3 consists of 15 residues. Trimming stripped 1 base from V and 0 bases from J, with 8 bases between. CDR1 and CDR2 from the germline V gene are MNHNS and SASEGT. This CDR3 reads CASSEEGRSTDTQYF. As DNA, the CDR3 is TGTGCCAGCAGTGAAGAAGGAAGGAGCACAGATACGCAGTATTTT.

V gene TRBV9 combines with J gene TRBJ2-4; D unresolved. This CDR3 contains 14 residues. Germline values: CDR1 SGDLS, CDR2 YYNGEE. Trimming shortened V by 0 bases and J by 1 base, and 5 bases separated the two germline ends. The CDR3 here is CASSVDGAKNIQYF. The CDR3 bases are TGTGCCAGCAGCGTAGATGGGGCCAAAAACATTCAGTACTTC.

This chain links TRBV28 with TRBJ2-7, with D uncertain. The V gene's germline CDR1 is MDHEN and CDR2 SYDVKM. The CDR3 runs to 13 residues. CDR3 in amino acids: CATLGQTRNEQYF. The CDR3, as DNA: TGTGCTACCCTTGGCCAGACCAGGAACGAGCAGTACTTC.

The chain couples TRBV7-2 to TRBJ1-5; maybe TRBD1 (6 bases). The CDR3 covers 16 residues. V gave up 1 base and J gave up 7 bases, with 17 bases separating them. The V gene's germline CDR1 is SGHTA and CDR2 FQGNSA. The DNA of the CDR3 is TGTGCCAGCAGCTTAGTTCCGGATACAGGGAAGCAGCCCCAGCATTTT. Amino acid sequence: CASSLVPDTGKQPQHF.

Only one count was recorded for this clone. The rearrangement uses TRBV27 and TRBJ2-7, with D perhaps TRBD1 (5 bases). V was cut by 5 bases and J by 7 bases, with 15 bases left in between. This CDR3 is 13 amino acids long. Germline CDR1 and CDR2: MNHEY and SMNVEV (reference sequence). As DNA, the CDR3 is TGTGCCAGCAGTCCACGACTGGGGCTGGAGCAGTACTTC. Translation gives CASSPRLGLEQYF.

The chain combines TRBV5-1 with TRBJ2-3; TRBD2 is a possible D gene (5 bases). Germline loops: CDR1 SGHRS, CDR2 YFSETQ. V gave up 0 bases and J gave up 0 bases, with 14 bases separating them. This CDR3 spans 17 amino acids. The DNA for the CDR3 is TGCGCCAGCAGCTTGGCCGAGGATAGCGTTAGCACAGATACGCAGTATTTT. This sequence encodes CASSLAEDSVSTDTQYF.

CDR3 protein: CASAVETGELFF. As DNA, the CDR3 is TGTGCCAGCGCCGTTGAGACCGGGGAGCTGTTTTTT. The rearrangement links TRBV5-6 to TRBJ2-2; the D is unclear. The V and J ends lost 7 bases and 5 bases respectively, with 9 bases between them. The CDR3 totals 12 residues. Germline V gene data show CDR1 as SGHDT and CDR2 as YYEEEE.

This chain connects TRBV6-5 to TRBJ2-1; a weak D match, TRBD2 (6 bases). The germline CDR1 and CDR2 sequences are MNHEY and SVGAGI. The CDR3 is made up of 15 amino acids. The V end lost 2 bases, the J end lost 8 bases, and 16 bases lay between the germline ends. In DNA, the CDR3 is TGTGCCAGCAGTTACGCCGGGGGAGTTATGGATGAGCAGTTCTTC. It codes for CASSYAGGVMDEQFF.

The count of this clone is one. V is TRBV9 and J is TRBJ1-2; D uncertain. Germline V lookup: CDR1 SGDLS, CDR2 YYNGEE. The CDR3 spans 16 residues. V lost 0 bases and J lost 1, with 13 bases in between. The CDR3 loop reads CASSVGTEIINYGYTF. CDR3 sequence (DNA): TGTGCCAGCAGCGTAGGGACGGAAATTATTAACTATGGCTACACCTTC.

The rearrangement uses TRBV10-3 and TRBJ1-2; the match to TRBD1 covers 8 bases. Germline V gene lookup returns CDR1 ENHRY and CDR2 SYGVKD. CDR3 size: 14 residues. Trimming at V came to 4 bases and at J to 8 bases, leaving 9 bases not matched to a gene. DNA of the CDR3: TGTGCCATCAGTGTTTTGGGGACAGGAGAGGGCTACACCTTC. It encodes CAISVLGTGEGYTF.

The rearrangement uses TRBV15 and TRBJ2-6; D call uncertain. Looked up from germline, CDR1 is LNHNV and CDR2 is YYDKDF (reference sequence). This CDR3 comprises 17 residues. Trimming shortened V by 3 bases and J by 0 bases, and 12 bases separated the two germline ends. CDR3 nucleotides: TGTGCCACCAGCAGGGACCCTAGGGTCTCTGGGGCCAACGTCCTGACTTTC. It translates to CATSRDPRVSGANVLTF.

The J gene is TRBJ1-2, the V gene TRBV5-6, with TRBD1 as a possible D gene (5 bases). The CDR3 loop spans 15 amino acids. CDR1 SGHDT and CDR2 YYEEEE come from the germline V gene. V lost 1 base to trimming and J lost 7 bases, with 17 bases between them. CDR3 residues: CASSLFTGRSSGYTF. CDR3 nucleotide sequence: TGTGCCAGCAGCTTGTTTACAGGTCGGTCGAGTGGCTACACCTTC.